This TCR beta chain stems from a study of blood T cell repertoires in COVID-19. Study-level information: Samples came from the United States, Italy and Spain, spanning acute and convalescent COVID-19. T cells, B-cell-depleted T cells, or PBMCs supplied cDNA or gDNA.

As processed by the authors: Using reference gene primer amplification, nucleated cell counts were estimated. Data came from immunoSEQ multiplex PCR; TCRdb stores just in-frame clones and leaves some out. The V and J calls and the clone size are those of that table, but D and trimming were determined from the DNA. The sample includes a few hundred thousand clones, around 85% of them seen just once. This clone has just one count. CDR1 is MNHEY and CDR2 is SMNVEV in the germline V gene (reference sequence). Trimming cost V 7 bases and J 7 bases; bases outside gene matches: 2. This CDR3 has 13 residues. The sequenced sample consisted of peripheral blood. The origin of this receptor is a young woman with acute or convalescent COVID-19. The chain has TRBV27 and TRBJ1-6; 9 bases match TRBD1. The CDR3 protein is CASTGQGNSPLHF. The CDR3 nucleotides read TGTGCCAGCACGGGACAGGGCAATTCACCCCTCCACTTT.